Presented here are 17 T cell receptor beta chains from one specimen sequenced in a study of identical twins. TCRdb analysed the 5' RACE reads with MiXCR anew, one entry per CDR3 protein. The sample contains hundreds of thousands of distinct CDR3 sequences, over 9% of which appear only once. These data also featured in a second study, about yellow fever vaccine responses in identical twins.

The sample was CD8+ T cells sorted from blood. These receptors were taken from a woman younger than 35 in good health.

This clonotype was recorded at least ten times. The chain uses TRBV29-1 and TRBJ2-7, with D perhaps TRBD2 (5 bases). Trimming pared 5 bases from V and 3 bases from J, leaving 32 bases between. Looked up from germline, CDR1 is SQVTM and CDR2 is ANQGSEA. The CDR3 is 19 residues long. DNA for the CDR3: TGCAGCGTTCTTCAACTAAGCGGAGACCTGGTGTCTACGTTCTACGAGCAGTACTTC. It is translated as CSVLQLSGDLVSTFYEQYF.

V usage is TRBV20-1 and J usage is TRBJ2-1; D may match TRBD1 or TRBD2 (6 bases each). This CDR3 comprises 13 residues. CDR1 is DFQATT, CDR2 SNEGSKA, per germline (reference sequence). The CDR3 protein is CRGRRGVGNEQFF. For the CDR3, the DNA is TGCAGAGGCCGAAGGGGGGTGGGCAATGAGCAGTTCTTC.

This clonotype was detected many times. The chain employs TRBV6-1 and TRBJ1-2; the D gene is possibly TRBD1 (6 bases). The CDR3 runs 13 residues. V lost 6 bases to trimming and J lost 4 bases, with 12 bases between them. In germline, CDR1 is MNHNS, CDR2 SASEGT. This chain's CDR3 is CASSFGQSYGYTF. DNA for the CDR3: TGTGCCAGCAGCTTCGGACAGTCCTATGGCTACACCTTC.

This clonotype was seen only a few times. The chain employs TRBV7-9 and TRBJ2-3; D gene unclear. Germline-derived CDR1 and CDR2 are SEHNR and FQNEAQ (reference sequence). V lost 4 bases and J lost 7, with 9 bases in between. This CDR3 is 12 amino acids long. The CDR3 sequence is CASSSMVYTQYF. CDR3 nucleotide sequence: TGTGCCAGCAGCTCGATGGTGTATACGCAGTATTTT. The full variable domain, with the rest looked up from reference TRBV7-9 and TRBJ2-3, is DTGVSQNPRHKITKRGQNVTFRCDPISEHNRLYWYRQTLGQGPEFLTYFQNEAQLEKSRLLSDRFSAERPKGSFSTLEIQRTEQGDSAMYLCASSSMVYTQYFGPGTRLTVL.

The V call is TRBV7-9, the J call TRBJ2-7, with 9 bases aligning to TRBD2. The ends lost 5 bases at V and 3 bases at J; junction bases unmatched: 5. Germline loops: CDR1 SEHNR, CDR2 FQNEAQ (reference sequence). This CDR3 is 14 amino acids long. CDR3 loop: CASSPPAGGYEQYF. CDR3 nucleotides: TGTGCCAGCAGCCCGCCAGCGGGGGGCTACGAGCAGTACTTC. Full variable domain (rest looked up from reference TRBV7-9 and TRBJ2-7): DTGVSQNPRHKITKRGQNVTFRCDPISEHNRLYWYRQTLGQGPEFLTYFQNEAQLEKSRLLSDRFSAERPKGSFSTLEIQRTEQGDSAMYLCASSPPAGGYEQYFGPGTRLTVT.

This clonotype was found a few times. V usage is TRBV29-1 and J usage is TRBJ2-2; no clear D. The CDR3 runs to 11 residues. V was pared by 3 bases and J by 3 bases, with 2 bases between. CDR1 is SQVTM, CDR2 ANQGSEA, per germline. The CDR3 spells CSVEDTGELFF. The DNA of the CDR3 is TGCAGCGTTGAGGACACCGGGGAGCTGTTTTTT.

This clonotype has at least ten counts. The chain links TRBV29-1 to TRBJ2-7; D call uncertain. V lost 1 base, J lost 5 bases, and 9 bases lay in between. The germline gives CDR1 SQVTM, CDR2 ANQGSEA. The CDR3 is 12 residues long. The CDR3 sequence is CSVEGAVNEQYF. The CDR3, as DNA: TGCAGCGTTGAAGGCGCCGTTAACGAGCAGTACTTC.

The gene calls are TRBV7-9 and TRBJ2-3; 14 nucleotides align to TRBD2. The V segment lost 2 bases and the J segment 1 base; nucleotides outside the gene matches: 2. Germline V gives CDR1 SEHNR, CDR2 FQNEAQ (reference sequence). This CDR3 is 17 amino acids long. The DNA for the CDR3 is TGTGCCAGCAGCTTAAAGACTAGCGGGGGGGGCACAGATACGCAGTATTTT. This encodes CASSLKTSGGGTDTQYF.

CDR3 nucleotides: TGTGCCAGCAGCTTAGCGCAGGGACCCCAAGAGACCCAGTACTTC. Translation: CASSLAQGPQETQYF. V gene TRBV7-9 combines with J gene TRBJ2-5; D tentatively reads TRBD1 or TRBD2 (5 bases each). CDR1 SEHNR and CDR2 FQNEAQ come from the germline V gene (reference sequence). The CDR3 has 15 residues. The germline V and J ends were trimmed by 0 bases and 1 base, with 9 bases remaining between them.

This clonotype was seen ten or more times. The chain recombines TRBV5-1 with TRBJ2-1; perhaps TRBD2 as D (5 bases). Trimming shortened V by 4 bases and J by 13 bases, and 15 bases separated the two germline ends. Germline V gene data show CDR1 as SGHRS and CDR2 as YFSETQ. The CDR3 is made up of 12 amino acids. This chain's CDR3 is CASSEGGLSQFF. The CDR3 coding sequence is TGCGCCAGCAGCGAGGGCGGCCTGAGCCAGTTCTTC. Full variable domain (missing parts from reference TRBV5-1 and TRBJ2-1): KAGVTQTPRYLIKTRGQQVTLSCSPISGHRSVSWYQQTPGQGLQFLFEYFSETQRNKGNFPGRFSGRQFSNSRSEMNVSTLELGDSALYLCASSEGGLSQFFGPGTRLTVL.

The rearrangement joins TRBV6-2 or TRBV6-3 to TRBJ2-7; D may match TRBD1 or TRBD2 (6 bases each). This CDR3 has 14 amino acids. From germline, CDR1 is MNHEY and CDR2 SVGEGT. The V and J ends lost 5 bases and 0 bases respectively, with 11 bases between them. The CDR3 spells CASSLAGHSYEQYV. As DNA, the CDR3 is TGTGCCAGCAGTCTCGCGGGACACTCCTACGAGCAGTACGTC.

This clonotype was counted at least ten times. This chain connects TRBV12-3 or TRBV12-4 to TRBJ1-1; D is perhaps TRBD1 (5 bases). V was shortened by 3 bases and J by 3 bases, with 17 bases between the two germline ends. CDR3 length: 16 residues. CDR3 region: CASSFLRGKADTEAFF. In DNA form, the CDR3 reads TGTGCCAGCAGTTTTCTTCGGGGGAAGGCGGACACTGAAGCTTTCTTT.

The chain links TRBV6-1 to TRBJ2-1, with TRBD2 as a possible D gene (7 bases). Trimming pared 6 bases from V and 4 bases from J, leaving 13 bases between. The CDR3 is 14 residues long. Looked up from germline, CDR1 is MNHNS and CDR2 is SASEGT. The CDR3 protein is CASSQGGVYNEQFF. CDR3 DNA sequence: TGTGCCAGCAGCCAAGGGGGGGTTTACAATGAGCAGTTCTTC.

This clonotype showed up just a few times. The J gene is TRBJ1-1, the V gene TRBV9; D not resolved. Germline V gene lookup returns CDR1 SGDLS and CDR2 YYNGEE. The germline V and J ends were trimmed by 3 bases and 3 bases, with 6 bases remaining between them. The CDR3 is 12 residues long. The DNA for the CDR3 is TGTGCCAGCAGCGCGTGGGACACTGAAGCTTTCTTT. The encoded protein is CASSAWDTEAFF.

The V gene is TRBV4-1, the J gene TRBJ1-1; D uncertain. CDR1 is MGHRA and CDR2 is YSYEKL in the germline V gene. V was cut by 5 bases and J by 4 bases, with 17 bases left in between. The CDR3 loop spans 15 amino acids. The chain's CDR3 is CASSSWWGHGTEAFF. The CDR3 bases are TGCGCCAGCAGCAGCTGGTGGGGTCACGGCACTGAAGCTTTCTTT.

The chain joins TRBV12-3 or TRBV12-4 to TRBJ1-4; 8 positions agree with TRBD1. The junction had 16 bases not matched to a gene; V was cut back by 5 bases and J by 2 bases. This CDR3 is built from 19 residues. The CDR3, as DNA: TGTGCCAGCAGTAAATGGACAGGGCGTCCTTGGGGGACTAATGAAAAACTGTTTTTT. It yields the protein CASSKWTGRPWGTNEKLFF.

This clonotype was counted ten times or more. The rearrangement links TRBV7-9 to TRBJ2-7; the D is unclear. The CDR3 consists of 12 residues. CDR1 is SEHNR and CDR2 is FQNEAQ in the germline V gene (reference sequence). Trimming shortened V by 6 bases and J by 1 base, and 7 bases separated the two germline ends. CDR3 amino acids: CASSPTSYEQYF. DNA of the CDR3: TGTGCCAGCAGTCCGACTTCCTACGAGCAGTACTTC.